This entry lists 32 T cell receptor beta chains sequenced from one sample in a study of blood T cell repertoires in COVID-19. The protocol was immunoSEQ multiplex PCR, while the TCRdb copy is restricted to in-frame clones and leaves out a portion. The profile shows some 190,000 clones, more than 75% of them singletons. The specimen sequenced was peripheral blood. The origin of the receptors is a person between 65 and 79 years old with COVID-19, enrolled during active disease.

The J gene is TRBJ2-1, the V gene TRBV10-3; 7 bases are shared with TRBD2. The germline V gene has CDR1 ENHRY and CDR2 SYGVKD. The CDR3 spans 21 residues. Trimming cost V 0 bases and J 0 bases; bases outside gene matches: 17. Here the CDR3 reads CAISESIASGSSALSYNEQFF. Written as DNA, the CDR3 is TGTGCCATCAGTGAGTCGATCGCTAGCGGAAGTTCCGCCCTCTCCTACAATGAGCAGTTCTTC.

The chain has TRBV9 and TRBJ2-5; D is perhaps TRBD1 (6 bases). V dropped 3 bases and J dropped 5 bases, with 17 bases sitting between them. The CDR3 has 15 residues. Germline CDR1 and CDR2: SGDLS and YYNGEE. CDR3 DNA: TGTGCCAGCAGCGCTCCGGGACATTCCCCCGAGACCCAGTACTTC. Translated: CASSAPGHSPETQYF.

This clone has a single count. The chain employs TRBV7-9 and TRBJ1-4; D is unclear. There are 15 residues in the CDR3. Germline lookup yields CDR1 SEHNR and CDR2 FQNEAQ (reference sequence). The V end was cut by 2 bases, the J end by 7 bases, with 14 bases between. DNA for the CDR3: TGTGCCAGCAGCTTAAACTCGGGGTTTAGTGAAAAACTGTTTTTT. Protein product: CASSLNSGFSEKLFF.

The V gene is TRBV7-9, the J gene TRBJ2-7; TRBD1 agrees at 7 bases. Germline trimming cut 4 bases from V and 2 bases from J; bases unmatched to any gene: 5. The CDR3 has 14 amino acids. Germline loops: CDR1 SEHNR, CDR2 FQNEAQ (reference sequence). The CDR3 nucleotides are TGTGCCAGCAGCTGGGGGACAGTCGCCTACGAGCAGTACTTC. The encoded protein is CASSWGTVAYEQYF.

V gene TRBV5-1 combines with J gene TRBJ1-6; 7 nucleotides align to TRBD1. CDR3 length: 14 amino acids. Germline assignment: CDR1 SGHRS and CDR2 YFSETQ. J gave up 8 bases and V 3 bases, and 5 bases lay outside the gene matches. The CDR3 nucleotides are TGCGCCAGCAGCTCGACAGGGCGTGATTCACCCCTCCACTTT. Protein sequence: CASSSTGRDSPLHF.

The chain uses TRBV4-3 and TRBJ2-1, with 9 nucleotides matching TRBD2. CDR1 is LGHNA and CDR2 is YSLEER in the germline V gene. V dropped 0 bases and J dropped 8; count of bases not matched to a gene: 17. The CDR3 covers 19 residues. Here the CDR3 reads CASSQDWASGIVAIDEQFF. The CDR3 DNA is TGCGCCAGCAGCCAAGATTGGGCTAGCGGGATCGTCGCTATCGATGAGCAGTTCTTC.

The chain joins TRBV14 to TRBJ1-5, with D uncertain. V was clipped by 4 bases and J by 1 base, with 11 bases between them. Germline loops: CDR1 SGHDN, CDR2 FVKESK. There are 15 residues in the CDR3. DNA of the CDR3: TGTGCCAGCAGCCCTATTGAGGTAAGCAATCAGCCCCAGCATTTT. It translates to CASSPIEVSNQPQHF. Supplemented by reference TRBV14 and TRBJ1-5, the full variable domain reads EAGVTQFPSHSVIEKGQTVTLRCDPISGHDNLYWYRRVMGKEIKFLLHFVKESKQDESGMPNNRFLAERTGGTYSTLKVQPAELEDSGVYFCASSPIEVSNQPQHFGDGTRLSIL.

The V and J genes are TRBV28 and TRBJ1-6, with TRBD1 identical over 7 bases. The J segment lost 7 bases and the V segment lost 7 bases, leaving 10 bases of the junction unmatched. CDR3 length equals 15 residues. CDR1 is MDHEN and CDR2 is SYDVKM in the germline V gene. For the CDR3, the DNA is TGTGCCAGCACCCCCAGGGGGGTGGGGAATTCACCCCTCCACTTT. Residues: CASTPRGVGNSPLHF. The whole variable domain, remainder taken from reference TRBV28 and TRBJ1-6, is DVKVTQSSRYLVKRTGEKVFLECVQDMDHENMFWYRQDPGLGLRLIYFSYDVKMKEKGDIPEGYSVSREKKERFSLILESASTNQTSMYLCASTPRGVGNSPLHFGNGTRLTVT.

The V gene is TRBV11-2, the J gene TRBJ2-1; 10 positions agree with TRBD1. V dropped 3 bases and J dropped 8; count of bases not matched to a gene: 7. CDR3 length: 15 amino acids. CDR1 and CDR2 (germline): SGHAT, FQNNGV. CDR3 loop: CASSFWDRGADEQFF. The CDR3 region has the DNA TGTGCCAGCAGCTTTTGGGACAGGGGAGCGGATGAGCAGTTCTTC.

V is TRBV4-1 and J is TRBJ2-1; a weak D match, TRBD2 (5 bases). Trimming cost V 0 bases and J 4 bases, with 22 bases left between them. Germline-derived CDR1 and CDR2 are MGHRA and YSYEKL. CDR3 length: 19 amino acids. CDR3 in amino acids: CASSQEPGMANKRYNEQFF. In DNA, the CDR3 is TGCGCCAGCAGCCAAGAGCCGGGGATGGCAAACAAAAGGTACAATGAGCAGTTCTTC.

The chain links TRBV7-3 to TRBJ2-3, with 9 bases lining up with TRBD2. This CDR3 has 14 residues. The V gene's germline CDR1 is SGHTA and CDR2 FQGTGA. Trimming removed 2 bases from V and 8 bases from J; junction bases left unmatched: 5. DNA for the CDR3: TGTGCCAGCAGCTTAGATCTAGCGGGGCGTACGCAGTATTTT. Translated: CASSLDLAGRTQYF.

The chain links TRBV6-2 or TRBV6-3 to TRBJ2-4, with D perhaps TRBD2 (5 bases). The CDR3 loop spans 13 amino acids. CDR1 MNHEY and CDR2 SVGEGT come from the germline V gene. V lost 6 bases, J lost 13 bases, and 19 bases lay in between. CDR3: CASSPRPKTKQYF. DNA for the CDR3: TGTGCCAGCAGCCCCAGACCGAAGACTAAGCAGTACTTC.

V usage is TRBV4-3 and J usage is TRBJ1-1; D remains ambiguous. Trimming removed 2 bases at V and 2 bases at J, with 6 bases between. Germline V CDR1 and CDR2: LGHNA, YSLEER. The CDR3 extends over 13 amino acids. CDR3 DNA: TGCGCCAGCAGCCAAAACAGTAACACTGAAGCTTTCTTT. Encoded protein: CASSQNSNTEAFF.

The chain employs TRBV9 and TRBJ2-5; TRBD2 aligns across 12 bases. The V gene end was trimmed by 1 base and the J gene end by 5 bases; junction bases not matched to a gene: 6. Germline lookup yields CDR1 SGDLS and CDR2 YYNGEE. The CDR3 runs to 16 residues. CDR3 DNA sequence: TGTGCCAGCAGCGTACCCCTAGCGGGGGGGCTGGAGACCCAGTACTTC. This codes for CASSVPLAGGLETQYF.

For the CDR3, the DNA is TGTGCCAGCAGAAACAGGCCAGCCACAGATACGCAGTATTTT. Encoded protein: CASRNRPATDTQYF. The rearrangement joins TRBV28 to TRBJ2-3; a possible D gene is TRBD1 (5 bases). With 6 bases removed from V and 2 bases from J, the gap between germline ends came to 12 bases. CDR1 is MDHEN, CDR2 SYDVKM, per germline. The CDR3 contains 14 residues.

This rearrangement joins TRBV5-3 to TRBJ2-5, with 8 bases matching TRBD2. TRBV5-3 is filed as an ORF, its function uncertain. The length of the CDR3 is 14 residues. V lost 10 bases to trimming and J lost 2 bases; unmatched junction nucleotides: 10. Written as DNA, the CDR3 is TGTGCCGGCGCGGGGGGCGTAAATCAAGAGACCCAGTACTTC. It translates to CAGAGGVNQETQYF.

The chain joins TRBV9 to TRBJ2-6; tentatively, D is TRBD2 (6 bases). The V gene lost 3 bases and the J gene lost 0 bases, with 16 bases spanning the gap. This CDR3 has 18 amino acids. In germline, CDR1 is SGDLS, CDR2 YYNGEE. DNA for the CDR3: TGTGCCAGCAGCGCCATTCCTCGCGGGGACTCTGGGGCCAACGTCCTGACTTTC. Its translation is CASSAIPRGDSGANVLTF. The full variable domain, rest sourced from reference TRBV9 and TRBJ2-6, is DSGVTQTPKHLITATGQRVTLRCSPRSGDLSVYWYQQSLDQGLQFLIQYYNGEERAKGNILERFSAQQFPDLHSELNLSSLELGDSALYFCASSAIPRGDSGANVLTFGAGSRLTVL.

The V call is TRBV27, the J call TRBJ1-2; perhaps TRBD1 as D (5 bases). The CDR3 spans 14 residues. The germline V gene has CDR1 MNHEY and CDR2 SMNVEV (reference sequence). Trimming left V 6 bases short and J 3 bases short, with 14 bases between. CDR3 bases: TGTGCCAGCAGGTCGGCAGGGCTTTACTATGGCTACACCTTC. This codes for CASRSAGLYYGYTF.

The rearrangement uses TRBV28 and TRBJ1-6; TRBD1 is a possible D gene (5 bases). CDR1 and CDR2 (germline): MDHEN, SYDVKM. The CDR3 sequence is 14 residues long. Trimming pared 8 bases from V and 7 bases from J, leaving 15 bases between. Here the CDR3 DNA reads TGTGCCAGCCTGGTGGGGGGAGGAAATTCACCCCTCCACTTT. This encodes CASLVGGGNSPLHF.

V usage is TRBV5-1 and J usage is TRBJ1-1, with no clear D. The CDR3 spans 13 residues. Germline CDR1 SGHRS, CDR2 YFSETQ. V was cut by 0 bases and J by 8 bases, with 11 bases left in between. CDR3 region: CASSLGLGNEAFF. The CDR3 coding sequence is TGCGCCAGCAGCTTGGGGCTCGGGAACGAAGCTTTCTTT.

The rearrangement joins TRBV2 to TRBJ1-6; D may be TRBD1 (6 bases). From germline, CDR1 is SNHLY and CDR2 FYNNEI. V was pared by 5 bases and J by 10 bases, with 18 bases between. This CDR3 contains 15 residues. CDR3 loop: CASSPRQASVSPLHF. CDR3 nucleotides: TGTGCCAGCAGTCCTCGACAGGCTTCGGTGTCACCCCTCCACTTT.

The J gene is TRBJ2-1, the V gene TRBV6-2 or TRBV6-3; D gene unclear. The ends were cut back, 2 bases at V and 5 bases at J, with 10 bases in the middle. The CDR3 covers 14 residues. Germline-derived CDR1 and CDR2 are MNHEY and SVGEGT. Written as DNA, the CDR3 is TGTGCCAGCAGTTACATCAGTCAGAACAATGAGCAGTTCTTC. This translates into CASSYISQNNEQFF.

This chain uses TRBV18 with TRBJ2-2, with 12 bases identical to TRBD2. The ends lost 6 bases at V and 7 bases at J; junction bases unmatched: 9. CDR1 and CDR2 (germline): KGHSH, LQKENI. The CDR3 loop spans 16 amino acids. The CDR3 is CASSRTSGVLGGELFF. In DNA, the CDR3 is TGTGCCAGCTCCAGGACTAGCGGGGTGCTTGGCGGGGAGCTGTTTTTT.

V usage is TRBV27 and J usage is TRBJ1-2; perhaps TRBD1 as D (6 bases). V gave up 3 bases and J gave up 3 bases, with 11 bases separating them. The V gene's germline CDR1 is MNHEY and CDR2 SMNVEV (reference sequence). The CDR3 covers 14 residues. The CDR3 DNA reads TGTGCCAGCAGTTTCGCACAGGGCCACTATGGCTACACCTTC. It codes for CASSFAQGHYGYTF.

This clone was recorded once. CDR3 in amino acids: CASSSYPGGLPLHF. CDR3 coding DNA: TGTGCCAGCAGTTCCTACCCGGGAGGGTTGCCCCTCCACTTT. The chain couples TRBV27 to TRBJ1-6; D not certain. The germline gives CDR1 MNHEY, CDR2 SMNVEV (reference sequence). The CDR3 covers 14 residues. The V end was cut by 4 bases, the J end by 13 bases, with 17 bases between.

The chain couples TRBV7-2 to TRBJ2-7; D may be TRBD1 (6 bases). The germline CDR1 and CDR2 sequences are SGHTA and FQGNSA. V dropped 4 bases and J dropped 2 bases, with 12 bases sitting between them. This CDR3 spans 14 amino acids. The chain's CDR3 is CASSSGTLTYEQYF. The DNA of the CDR3 is TGTGCCAGCAGCTCCGGGACATTAACCTACGAGCAGTACTTC.

The chain recombines TRBV7-2 with TRBJ2-2, with 12 bases that match TRBD2. This CDR3 has 17 amino acids. After removal of 0 bases from V and 6 bases from J, the junction contained 5 bases not matched to a gene. Germline CDR1 and CDR2: SGHTA and FQGNSA. CDR3: CASSLAPASGRAGELFF. The CDR3 DNA is TGTGCCAGCAGCTTAGCGCCGGCTAGCGGGAGGGCCGGGGAGCTGTTTTTT.

This clone has a handful of counts. This chain uses TRBV7-9 with TRBJ1-5, with D possibly being TRBD1 (6 bases). Germline CDR1 SEHNR, CDR2 FQNEAQ (reference sequence). The CDR3 contains 15 residues. Trimming removed 8 bases at V and 3 bases at J, with 17 bases between. This CDR3 reads CASSPGVVDNQPQHF. As DNA, the CDR3 is TGTGCCAGCTCCCCAGGGGTAGTGGACAATCAGCCCCAGCATTTT. Combining the CDR3 with reference TRBV7-9 and TRBJ1-5 gives the whole variable domain DTGVSQNPRHKITKRGQNVTFRCDPISEHNRLYWYRQTLGQGPEFLTYFQNEAQLEKSRLLSDRFSAERPKGSFSTLEIQRTEQGDSAMYLCASSPGVVDNQPQHFGDGTRLSIL.

This clone was recorded only once. This chain links TRBV5-4 with TRBJ1-2; unclear D gene. Per germline, CDR1 SGHNT and CDR2 YYREEE (reference sequence). V was clipped by 2 bases and J by 4 bases, with 9 bases between them. The CDR3 covers 13 residues. For the CDR3, the DNA is TGTGCCAGCAGCTTAGCCGCACGCTATGGCTACACCTTC. Translation gives CASSLAARYGYTF.

The V and J genes are TRBV9 and TRBJ1-3; 8 positions match TRBD1. CDR3 size: 16 residues. V dropped 3 bases and J dropped 2; count of bases not matched to a gene: 7. Germline V CDR1 and CDR2: SGDLS, YYNGEE. CDR3 nucleotides: TGTGCCAGCAGCGCCTTGCAGGGGGCCACTGGAAACACCATATATTTT. Its translation is CASSALQGATGNTIYF.

The V gene is TRBV4-1, the J gene TRBJ2-1, with D possibly being TRBD2 (6 bases). Per the germline V gene, CDR1 is MGHRA and CDR2 is YSYEKL. Trimming cost V 0 bases and J 4 bases, with 16 bases left between them. This CDR3 comprises 17 residues. This CDR3 is CASSQDLRDGFYNEQFF. CDR3 coding DNA: TGCGCCAGCAGCCAAGATTTGCGGGATGGATTTTACAATGAGCAGTTCTTC.

This rearrangement joins TRBV5-4 to TRBJ2-1; 7 nucleotides agree with TRBD1. The ends lost 2 bases at V and 9 bases at J; junction bases unmatched: 5. Germline V CDR1 and CDR2: SGHNT, YYREEE (reference sequence). The length of the CDR3 is 13 residues. The CDR3, as DNA: TGTGCCAGCAGCTTAAGACAGGGCTGTGAGCAGTTCTTC. This translates into CASSLRQGCEQFF.